This T cell receptor beta chain was found in a study of spatial heterogeneity in lung cancer. The CDR3 loop spans 13 amino acids. In germline, CDR1 is MNHNS, CDR2 SASEGT. V was trimmed by 4 bases and J by 3 bases, leaving 7 bases between them. MiXCR, applied by TCRdb to the 5' RACE reads, yields one record per CDR3 protein. The data contain some 96,000 distinct CDR3 sequences, around 4.8% of them singletons. This sample's time point: sample taken at primary tumor resection. The study sequenced unsorted whole RNA from tumor, nontumor lung or frozen PBMC. This clonotype was seen repeatedly, ten times or more. Its matching antigen is unknown. Study findings and constraints: Mutation tallies in tumors tracked expanded intratumoral alpha and beta TCR counts.

The clonotype originates from a male donor with early-stage non-small cell lung cancer. The chain is built from TRBV6-1 and TRBJ1-5; D gene ambiguous. The sample was lung tumor tissue, taken at surgery. The CDR3 loop is CASSAWSNQPQHF. CDR3 DNA sequence: TGTGCCAGCAGTGCATGGTCCAATCAGCCCCAGCATTTT.